The clone carrying this TCR beta chain has a count of ten or more. These data originate in a study of T cells in Graves' hyperthyroidism and ophthalmopathy. Study information: Peripheral blood was obtained at initial diagnosis, preceding any treatment.

TCR beta CDR3 regions were amplified from RNA transcripts. HTBI primers were used for first-round RT-PCR of the TCR CDR3. TCRdb reanalysed the multiplex PCR reads using MiXCR and keeps one entry per CDR3 protein. The sample yields around 300,000 distinct CDR3 sequences, about 20% seen once. Sample: blood. This TCR came from a man aged 30-40 years with Graves' ophthalmopathy.

In nucleotides, the CDR3 is TGTGCCAGCAGCCCTCGCCCGGGGATTCAGGGCTACACCTTC. Amino acids: CASSPRPGIQGYTF. J is TRBJ1-2 and V is TRBV28, with D unresolved. V lost 6 bases and J lost 8, with 19 bases in between. CDR3 length: 14 amino acids. CDR1 and CDR2 from the germline V gene are MDHEN and SYDVKM.